Below are 5 T cell receptor beta chains sequenced from a single sample in a study of blood T cell repertoires in COVID-19. Assay: immunoSEQ multiplex PCR; the TCRdb copy retains only in-frame clones and omits some. This sample has about 330,000 clones, with 80% to 90% found just once. Sequencing was performed on PBMCs or T cells enriched from blood (not recorded which). The receptors were gathered from a woman younger than 30 who had recovered from COVID-19.

The chain joins TRBV2 to TRBJ2-7; tentative D call: TRBD2 (6 bases). Germline-derived CDR1 and CDR2 are SNHLY and FYNNEI. The CDR3 is 13 amino acids. The V and J ends lost 10 bases and 2 bases respectively, with 15 bases between them. The CDR3 DNA reads TGTGCCACCTCTGGGGGAGGACCCTACGAGCAGTACTTC. Translation gives CATSGGGPYEQYF.

This chain connects TRBV11-2 to TRBJ1-1; unclear D gene. This CDR3 contains 11 residues. The V end was cut by 5 bases, the J end by 4 bases, with 5 bases between. Germline loops: CDR1 SGHAT, CDR2 FQNNGV. The CDR3 nucleotides read TGTGCCAGCAGCCTCCTCACTGAAGCTTTCTTT. This encodes CASSLLTEAFF.

The CDR3 reads CASSFQGGSNTEAFF. The CDR3 DNA reads TGTGCCAGCAGTTTCCAGGGGGGATCGAACACTGAAGCTTTCTTT. V and J are TRBV27 and TRBJ1-1; 7 nucleotides agree with TRBD1. Germline CDR1 is MNHEY and CDR2 is SMNVEV (reference sequence). J was trimmed by 1 base and V by 3 bases; bases with no gene match: 5. This CDR3 spans 15 amino acids.

The gene calls are TRBV6-5 and TRBJ1-4; 7 bases are shared with TRBD1. The CDR3 length is 15 residues. Germline CDR1 reads MNHEY; CDR2 reads SVGAGI. V shed 6 bases, J shed 4 bases, and the junction held 8 bases outside the gene matches. This CDR3 is CASSAPPGGNEKLFF. CDR3 DNA: TGTGCCAGCAGCGCCCCGCCAGGGGGTAATGAAAAACTGTTTTTT.

The chain is built from TRBV10-3 and TRBJ2-2; 14 bases match TRBD2. Germline CDR1 is ENHRY and CDR2 is SYGVKD. The CDR3 covers 17 residues. V gave up 6 bases and J gave up 3 bases; unmatched junction bases: 6. The CDR3 region is CAIRRLAGGPDTGELFF. CDR3 nucleotide sequence: TGTGCCATCAGGCGACTAGCGGGGGGGCCAGACACCGGGGAGCTGTTTTTT.